This passage covers 27 T cell receptor beta chains from one sample sequenced in a study of OX40 agonist ivuxolimab in advanced cancers. Clones were read by immunoSEQ multiplex PCR, and TCRdb kept only the in-frame ones, dropping some. The sample records approximately 84,000 clones, 70% to 90% being singletons. Specimen: CD4+ or CD8+ T cells sorted from blood, collected in a trial of the OX40 agonist ivuxolimab. The receptors derive from an adult with an advanced solid tumor such as melanoma, head and neck, liver or kidney cancer.

This chain connects TRBV7-2 to TRBJ2-2; D is undetermined. Trimming stripped 3 bases from V and 6 bases from J, with 11 bases between. The germline CDR1 and CDR2 sequences are SGHTA and FQGNSA. CDR3 length: 14 residues. CDR3 sequence (DNA): TGTGCCAGCAGCTTCGGACCGGACGCCGGGGAGCTGTTTTTT. This encodes CASSFGPDAGELFF.

The V gene is TRBV12-5, the J gene TRBJ1-2, with 7 bases identical to TRBD1. CDR1 is LGHNT and CDR2 is FRNRAP in the germline V gene. The CDR3 sequence is 15 residues long. The trim removed 5 bases at V and 2 bases at J, leaving 8 bases unmatched. CDR3 coding DNA: TGTGCTAGTGGTACCGGACAGGAGCGGAACTATGGCTACACCTTC. It encodes CASGTGQERNYGYTF.

J is TRBJ2-3 and V is TRBV5-1; 11 bases align to TRBD2. CDR1 and CDR2 (germline): SGHRS, YFSETQ. CDR3 length: 15 amino acids. Trimming removed 1 base from V and 6 bases from J; junction bases left unmatched: 4. Written as DNA, the CDR3 is TGCGCCAGCAGCTTGACTAGCGGGAGTGGGGATACGCAGTATTTT. It encodes CASSLTSGSGDTQYF.

V and J are TRBV5-5 and TRBJ1-2; D might be TRBD1 (5 bases). The CDR3 loop spans 14 amino acids. Germline CDR1 and CDR2: SGHKS and YYEKEE (reference sequence). The V end lost 4 bases, the J end lost 6 bases, and 16 bases lay between the germline ends. This CDR3 is CASSKPDPTDGYTF. For the CDR3, the DNA is TGTGCCAGCAGCAAACCCGACCCGACAGATGGCTACACCTTC.

This chain connects TRBV7-6 to TRBJ2-2, with D tentatively TRBD2 (6 bases). The germline gives CDR1 SGHVS, CDR2 FNYEAQ. Trimming took off 5 bases at V and 4 bases at J, with 20 bases between the two ends. This CDR3 comprises 17 residues. This chain's CDR3 is CASSAGTGGISTGELFF. CDR3 DNA: TGTGCCAGCAGCGCGGGAACCGGTGGGATAAGCACCGGGGAGCTGTTTTTT.

This clone was counted a single time. The chain carries TRBV18 and TRBJ1-1; 7 bases align to TRBD1. With 5 bases clipped from V and 4 bases from J, the junction kept 4 bases outside the gene matches. The CDR3 is 13 residues long. Germline CDR1 is KGHSH and CDR2 is LQKENI. The CDR3 sequence: CASSSDRTTEAFF. CDR3 nucleotide sequence: TGTGCCAGCTCATCGGACAGGACCACTGAAGCTTTCTTT. Full variable domain (missing parts from reference TRBV18 and TRBJ1-1): NAGVMQNPRHLVRRRGQEARLRCSPMKGHSHVYWYRQLPEEGLKFMVYLQKENIIDESGMPKERFSAEFPKEGPSILRIQQVVRGDSAAYFCASSSDRTTEAFFGQGTRLTVV.

V gene TRBV7-9 combines with J gene TRBJ1-2; D gene ambiguous. Trimming took 5 bases from V and 4 from J, leaving 11 bases between them. The CDR3 runs to 13 residues. The germline CDR1 and CDR2 sequences are SEHNR and FQNEAQ (reference sequence). Here the CDR3 reads CASSPDGLYGYTF. The CDR3 DNA is TGTGCCAGCAGCCCGGACGGACTCTATGGCTACACCTTC.

This clone was seen more than once but under ten times. V and J are TRBV19 and TRBJ1-6; maybe TRBD1 (5 bases). CDR1 and CDR2 (germline): LNHDA, SQIVND (reference sequence). The CDR3 consists of 14 residues. Trimming pared 3 bases from V and 9 bases from J, leaving 12 bases between. CDR3 amino acids: CASSMREGTSPLHF. The CDR3 nucleotides are TGTGCCAGTAGTATGAGGGAGGGGACTTCACCCCTCCACTTT.

In the case of this clone: One junction end does not reproduce the germline sequence, and a read error may be involved. The chain combines TRBV5-3 with TRBJ1-1, with a weak D call TRBD1 (5 bases). TRBV5-3 is identified as an open reading frame with a role that is uncertain. This CDR3 has 14 amino acids. The CDR3: CASSSRGGDTEAFF. The CDR3 coding sequence is TGTGCCAGCAGCTCGCGGGGAGGGGACACTGAAGCTTTCTTT.

This clone appeared a few times. V and J are TRBV19 and TRBJ1-2, with D possibly TRBD1 on 5 matching bases. V lost 6 bases and J 3 bases, leaving 14 bases between the germline ends. Germline lookup yields CDR1 LNHDA and CDR2 SQIVND (reference sequence). The CDR3 is made up of 14 amino acids. The CDR3 protein is CASRSMGGYYGYTF. For the CDR3, the DNA is TGTGCCAGTAGATCTATGGGGGGTTACTATGGCTACACCTTC.

The sample holds one count of this clone. The chain recombines TRBV2 with TRBJ1-5; perhaps TRBD1 as D (5 bases). The CDR3 is 14 amino acids. The V and J ends lost 5 bases and 2 bases respectively, with 10 bases between them. CDR1 and CDR2 from the germline V gene are SNHLY and FYNNEI. The CDR3 is CASSYETGNQPQHF. CDR3 nucleotide sequence: TGTGCCAGCAGTTATGAGACAGGCAATCAGCCCCAGCATTTT.

The CDR3 loop is CASSLAGGGNEQFF. The CDR3 DNA follows: TGTGCCAGCAGCTTAGCGGGAGGGGGGAATGAGCAGTTCTTC. The rearrangement links TRBV5-4 to TRBJ2-1; 10 positions agree with TRBD2. Losses at the gene ends were 2 bases for V and 7 bases for J; bases not matched to a gene: 3. The V gene's germline CDR1 is SGHNT and CDR2 YYREEE (reference sequence). The CDR3 is 14 residues long. The full variable domain, in which reference TRBV5-4 and TRBJ2-1 provide the parts outside the CDR3, is ETGVTQSPTHLIKTRGQQVTLRCSSQSGHNTVSWYQQALGQGPQFIFQYYREEENGRGNFPPRFSGLQFPNYSSELNVNALELDDSALYLCASSLAGGGNEQFFGPGTRLTVL.

The chain joins TRBV6-1 to TRBJ1-4; 10 bases line up with TRBD1. Germline V gene lookup returns CDR1 MNHNS and CDR2 SASEGT. With 4 bases clipped from V and 7 bases from J, the junction kept 3 bases outside the gene matches. CDR3 length equals 14 residues. This chain's CDR3 is CASSGRDRGEKLFF. In nucleotides, the CDR3 is TGTGCCAGCAGTGGGCGGGACAGGGGTGAAAAACTGTTTTTT.

The chain joins TRBV5-1 to TRBJ2-1, with 12 nucleotides matching TRBD2. The germline V gene encodes CDR1 SGHRS and CDR2 YFSETQ. The CDR3 has 16 amino acids. V lost 3 bases and J lost 8; bases outside the gene matches: 9. The CDR3 DNA is TGCGCCAGCAGCTCGGGACCTAGCGGGGGGGCCGATGAGCAGTTCTTC. It translates to CASSSGPSGGADEQFF.

This clone was seen once. The gene calls are TRBV4-1 and TRBJ1-2, with a tentative D call TRBD1 (5 bases). The ends were cut back, 3 bases at V and 7 bases at J, with 12 bases in the middle. Germline assignment: CDR1 MGHRA and CDR2 YSYEKL. This CDR3 contains 13 residues. The CDR3 protein is CASSHDWGPGYTF. DNA for the CDR3: TGCGCCAGCAGCCACGATTGGGGCCCTGGCTACACCTTC.

The V call is TRBV7-2, the J call TRBJ2-1, with unresolved D. The germline V gene encodes CDR1 SGHTA and CDR2 FQGNSA. Trimming removed 5 bases at V and 1 base at J, with 15 bases between. CDR3 length equals 16 residues. DNA for the CDR3: TGTGCCAGCAGCCCCTCGGTTAGGCGGTCCTACAATGAGCAGTTCTTC. Amino acids: CASSPSVRRSYNEQFF.

V and J are TRBV7-2 and TRBJ2-7; 7 bases agree with TRBD1. V was clipped by 5 bases and J by 0 bases; unmatched bases: 10. In germline, CDR1 is SGHTA, CDR2 FQGNSA. CDR3 length: 16 residues. CDR3 DNA sequence: TGTGCCAGCAGCCCAAGACAGGGCCGAAGCTCCTACGAGCAGTACTTC. The encoded protein is CASSPRQGRSSYEQYF.

The rearrangement links TRBV15 to TRBJ1-2; 7 bases map to TRBD1. Germline CDR1 LNHNV, CDR2 YYDKDF (reference sequence). The junction had 3 bases not matched to a gene; V was cut back by 2 bases and J by 3 bases. This CDR3 has 14 residues. CDR3: CATSRLGTDYGYTF. CDR3 sequence (DNA): TGTGCCACCAGCAGACTGGGGACAGACTATGGCTACACCTTC.

This clone was detected only once. The CDR3 region is CAISESRETQYF. For the CDR3, the DNA is TGTGCCATCAGTGAGTCTCGAGAGACCCAGTACTTC. J is TRBJ2-5 and V is TRBV10-3; D is undetermined. There are 12 residues in the CDR3. Germline values: CDR1 ENHRY, CDR2 SYGVKD. Trimming cost V 0 bases and J 4 bases, with 3 bases left between them.

The rearrangement uses TRBV30 and TRBJ1-2, with 8 bases that match TRBD1. CDR1 is GTSNPN and CDR2 is SVGIG in the germline V gene (reference sequence). This CDR3 region has 14 residues. V lost 3 bases, J lost 6 bases, and 9 bases stayed unmatched. The CDR3 loop is CAWSPAGTGDGYTF. CDR3 coding DNA: TGTGCCTGGAGCCCGGCGGGGACAGGAGATGGCTACACCTTC.

The chain uses TRBV6-5 and TRBJ2-6; no definite D call. The CDR3 is 14 residues long. Trimming cost V 2 bases and J 1 base, with 3 bases left between them. Germline V gene sequence: CDR1 MNHEY, CDR2 SVGAGI. CDR3 sequence: CASSYGSGANVLTF. The CDR3 nucleotides are TGTGCCAGCAGTTACGGATCTGGGGCCAACGTCCTGACTTTC.

This chain uses TRBV5-4 with TRBJ2-5, with TRBD1 identical over 10 bases. V shed 2 bases and J 3 bases; nucleotides not matched to a gene: 7. The CDR3 covers 16 residues. Per germline, CDR1 SGHNT and CDR2 YYREEE (reference sequence). CDR3 coding DNA: TGTGCCAGCAGCTTAACTAGGACAGGGGGGGAAGAGACCCAGTACTTC. This encodes CASSLTRTGGEETQYF.

The chain combines TRBV5-4 with TRBJ1-5, with D uncertain. The germline CDR1 and CDR2 sequences are SGHNT and YYREEE (reference sequence). V lost 2 bases, J lost 4 bases, and 7 bases lay in between. The length of the CDR3 is 13 residues. The CDR3 reads CASSFGGNQPQHF. The CDR3 nucleotides are TGTGCCAGCAGCTTCGGAGGGAATCAGCCCCAGCATTTT.

The chain combines TRBV6-6 with TRBJ1-2; no clear D gene. CDR3 length: 14 residues. Germline V gene data show CDR1 as MNHNY and CDR2 as SVGAGI (reference sequence). Trimming took off 2 bases at V and 5 bases at J, with 12 bases between the two ends. CDR3 sequence (DNA): TGTGCCAGCAGTTACCGGCCGGATGGTTATGGCTACACCTTC. Protein product: CASSYRPDGYGYTF.

J is TRBJ2-2 and V is TRBV5-1, with no clear D. The CDR3 runs to 15 residues. Germline CDR1 is SGHRS and CDR2 is YFSETQ. Between the trimmed V and J ends, which lost 4 bases and 0 bases, there was a span of 10 bases. The CDR3 loop is CASSTSGANTGELFF. The CDR3 nucleotides are TGCGCCAGCAGCACCTCAGGAGCGAACACCGGGGAGCTGTTTTTT.

The chain carries TRBV19 and TRBJ2-2; D ambiguous. CDR3 length: 17 amino acids. Trimming left V 6 bases short and J 0 bases short, with 17 bases between. Germline V gene data show CDR1 as LNHDA and CDR2 as SQIVND (reference sequence). This chain's CDR3 is CASRALGAPTNTGELFF. CDR3 coding DNA: TGTGCCAGTAGGGCTTTAGGCGCCCCAACGAACACCGGGGAGCTGTTTTTT.

V and J are TRBV28 and TRBJ1-4, with D maybe TRBD1 (5 bases). CDR1 and CDR2 (germline): MDHEN, SYDVKM. The V gene lost 5 bases and the J gene lost 8 bases, with 12 bases spanning the gap. CDR3 size: 13 residues. The CDR3 sequence: CASSARVKEKLFF. CDR3 nucleotides: TGTGCCAGCAGTGCCAGGGTTAAAGAAAAACTGTTTTTT.